Presented here are 10 T cell receptor beta chains from one specimen sequenced in a study of T cells in Graves' hyperthyroidism and ophthalmopathy. The source material, RNA transcripts, was used to amplify TCR beta CDR3 regions. HTBI primers were used for first-round RT-PCR of the TCR CDR3. TCRdb re-called the multiplex PCR reads through MiXCR, storing one row per CDR3 protein. The sample lists a few hundred thousand distinct CDR3 sequences, roughly 14% occurring once. The specimen was blood. Source of these receptors: a woman between 18 and 29 years old with Graves' hyperthyroidism.

To note about this clonotype: One base away lies a much larger clone, so this may be a sequencing read error. The chain recombines TRBV10-3 with TRBJ2-1; 9 positions agree with TRBD1. V trimming: 0 bases; J trimming: 10 bases; junction bases outside the gene matches: 7. The length of the CDR3 is 15 residues. CDR1 is ENHRY and CDR2 is SYGVKD in the germline V gene. This chain's CDR3 is CAISESMDRGHEQFF. DNA of the CDR3: TGTGCCATCAGTGAGTCGATGGACAGGGGCCACGAGCAGTTCTTC.

The table lists this clonotype with a few counts. This chain uses TRBV18 with TRBJ1-6; TRBD1 aligns across 8 bases. Germline CDR1 reads KGHSH; CDR2 reads LQKENI. The CDR3 runs 15 residues. The V gene end was trimmed by 3 bases and the J gene end by 7 bases; junction bases not matched to a gene: 5. The CDR3 coding sequence is TGTGCCAGCTCACCGCTGGGACAGGAGAATTCACCCCTCCACTTT. It specifies CASSPLGQENSPLHF.

Only a few counts were recorded for this clonotype. V is TRBV19 and J is TRBJ1-1; the D is unclear. The CDR3 has 11 residues. Germline V CDR1 and CDR2: LNHDA, SQIVND (reference sequence). Trimming left V 4 bases short and J 1 base short, with 1 base between. The CDR3 DNA reads TGTGCCAGTAGTAAGAACACTGAAGCTTTCTTT. Protein sequence: CASSKNTEAFF.

The rearrangement uses TRBV7-2 and TRBJ1-2; D may be TRBD1 (5 bases). The CDR3 runs 16 residues. V dropped 5 bases and J dropped 0 bases, with 16 bases sitting between them. Germline V lookup: CDR1 SGHTA, CDR2 FQGNSA. The CDR3 sequence: CASSEAQVGANYGYTF. CDR3 sequence (DNA): TGTGCCAGCAGCGAAGCTCAGGTGGGGGCTAACTATGGCTACACCTTC.

Points on this clonotype: A read error is likely, as this CDR3 ends without the conserved phenylalanine or tryptophan. The chain carries TRBV7-2 and TRBJ1-6; 9 bases line up with TRBD1. V was pared by 0 bases and J by 9 bases, with 6 bases of the junction left unmatched. The CDR3 is 16 residues long. Germline CDR1 is SGHTA and CDR2 is FQGNSA. The CDR3 DNA sequence: TGTGCCAGCAGCTTAGCCTCCGGGACAGGGAGTTCACCCCTCCACCTT. It yields the protein CASSLASGTGSSPLHL.

Concerning this clonotype: A much larger clone is a single base away; this may be a read error. Because the CDR3 is missing its conserved closing phenylalanine or tryptophan, this is likely a read error. This chain uses TRBV15 with TRBJ2-3; 7 bases align to TRBD1. The CDR3 spans 16 residues. The junction had 6 bases not matched to a gene; V was cut back by 0 bases and J by 3 bases. Per the germline V gene, CDR1 is LNHNV and CDR2 is YYDKDF (reference sequence). The CDR3 spells CATSRDPHRGTDTQYL. CDR3 DNA: TGTGCCACCAGCAGAGATCCCCACAGGGGAACAGATACGCAGTATCTT.

This clonotype was counted between two and nine times. The rearrangement uses TRBV15 and TRBJ1-1; D may be TRBD1 (6 bases). The V and J ends lost 2 bases and 11 bases respectively, with 15 bases between them. Germline V gene data show CDR1 as LNHNV and CDR2 as YYDKDF (reference sequence). The CDR3 is 13 residues long. The CDR3 protein is CATSRRDNLGAFF. The DNA of the CDR3 is TGTGCCACCAGCAGAAGGGACAACCTGGGGGCTTTCTTT.

The gene calls are TRBV19 and TRBJ1-1; no reliable D call. There are 14 residues in the CDR3. Germline-derived CDR1 and CDR2 are LNHDA and SQIVND (reference sequence). Trimming shortened V by 1 base and J by 3 bases, and 9 bases separated the two germline ends. CDR3 amino acids: CASSIVSGDTEAFF. The CDR3 DNA follows: TGTGCCAGTAGTATAGTATCTGGGGACACTGAAGCTTTCTTT.

There are many counts of this clonotype. The CDR3 loop reads CASSPARGRNEKLFF. The CDR3 DNA reads as TGTGCCAGCAGCCCTGCCAGGGGGCGGAATGAAAAACTGTTTTTT. This chain links TRBV11-2 with TRBJ1-4; 8 nucleotides align to TRBD1. Germline values: CDR1 SGHAT, CDR2 FQNNGV. V dropped 5 bases and J dropped 5; count of bases not matched to a gene: 7. The CDR3 loop spans 15 amino acids.

This clonotype has a count of ten or more. This sequence joins TRBV4-1 and TRBJ2-1; 11 nucleotides match TRBD2. The germline V gene encodes CDR1 MGHRA and CDR2 YSYEKL. The length of the CDR3 is 17 residues. The J segment lost 10 bases and the V segment lost 0 bases, leaving 11 bases of the junction unmatched. The DNA of the CDR3 is TGCGCCAGCAGCCAAGATTCTTCCGGGACTAGCGGTTTGGAGCAGTTCTTC. Amino acids: CASSQDSSGTSGLEQFF.